The next 16 T cell receptor beta chains were all read from a single sample in a study of blood T cell repertoires in COVID-19. TCRdb's copy holds only in-frame clones and misses some; the assay was immunoSEQ multiplex PCR. Of 320,000 or so clones in the sample, about 90% were seen once. The sample was PBMCs or T cells enriched from blood (not recorded which). These receptors all stem from a young man who had recovered from COVID-19.

The chain carries TRBV13 and TRBJ1-1; possible D gene TRBD1, 6 bases. Trimming pared 8 bases from V and 1 base from J, leaving 11 bases between. Per germline, CDR1 PRHDT and CDR2 FYEKMQ (reference sequence). This CDR3 has 13 residues. The CDR3 region has the DNA TGTGCCAGCGCCCGCAGGGGGAACACTGAAGCTTTCTTT. Translating gives CASARRGNTEAFF.

The chain joins TRBV6-5 to TRBJ1-1; D is possibly TRBD1 (5 bases). Between the trimmed V and J ends, which lost 1 base and 3 bases, there was a span of 6 bases. Germline values: CDR1 MNHEY, CDR2 SVGAGI. This CDR3 is 13 amino acids long. The CDR3 sequence: CASSYLGHTEAFF. CDR3 DNA sequence: TGTGCCAGCAGTTACTTGGGGCACACTGAAGCTTTCTTT.

This chain links TRBV5-1 with TRBJ1-6, with TRBD1 matching 7 bases. This CDR3 is 16 amino acids long. The V segment lost 3 bases and the J segment 0 bases; nucleotides outside the gene matches: 3. Germline loops: CDR1 SGHRS, CDR2 YFSETQ. The CDR3 sequence: CASSWGQSSYNSPLHF. CDR3 bases: TGCGCCAGCAGCTGGGGACAGAGCTCCTATAATTCACCCCTCCACTTT.

The gene calls are TRBV6-5 and TRBJ1-4; 8 bases are shared with TRBD1. The CDR3 loop spans 15 amino acids. Trimming cost V 7 bases and J 10 bases; bases outside gene matches: 14. Germline V gene sequence: CDR1 MNHEY, CDR2 SVGAGI. As DNA, the CDR3 is TGTGCCAGCACGGTCCCTCGACAGGGGATTGGAAAACTGTTTTTT. Amino acids: CASTVPRQGIGKLFF.

This sequence joins TRBV5-5 and TRBJ2-7; D unclear. This CDR3 comprises 14 residues. Per germline, CDR1 SGHKS and CDR2 YYEKEE (reference sequence). Trimming removed 5 bases from V and 0 bases from J, with 12 bases in between. The chain's CDR3 is CASRMAVNSYEQYF. The CDR3 DNA is TGTGCCAGCAGGATGGCGGTGAACTCCTACGAGCAGTACTTC.

The chain combines TRBV5-4 with TRBJ2-2; 10 positions match TRBD2. V was pared by 3 bases and J by 4 bases, with 6 bases of the junction left unmatched. The CDR3 consists of 16 residues. Per the germline V gene, CDR1 is SGHNT and CDR2 is YYREEE (reference sequence). CDR3 nucleotides: TGTGCCAGCAGCTGGGAAGCGGGGGGGCTCACCGGGGAGCTGTTTTTT. This sequence encodes CASSWEAGGLTGELFF.

CDR3 sequence: CASSPVRSRDRVKGGYTF. CDR3 coding DNA: TGTGCCAGCAGCCCCGTGCGTTCACGGGACAGGGTAAAAGGTGGCTACACCTTC. This chain uses TRBV28 with TRBJ1-2, with 9 positions matching TRBD1. V trimming: 6 bases; J trimming: 7 bases; junction bases outside the gene matches: 21. Germline values: CDR1 MDHEN, CDR2 SYDVKM. The CDR3 runs 18 residues.

The chain employs TRBV7-2 and TRBJ2-3; TRBD2 aligns across 10 bases. The CDR3 has 17 residues. The V gene's germline CDR1 is SGHTA and CDR2 FQGNSA. Trimming removed 4 bases from V and 5 bases from J; junction bases left unmatched: 12. In DNA form, the CDR3 reads TGTGCCAGCAGCTCTATTAGAAGCGGGGGGGCCGGAGATACGCAGTATTTT. The encoded protein is CASSSIRSGGAGDTQYF.

V gene TRBV18 combines with J gene TRBJ2-5; no clear D gene. The CDR3 contains 12 residues. The germline CDR1 and CDR2 sequences are KGHSH and LQKENI. V was shortened by 2 bases and J by 4 bases, with 5 bases between the two germline ends. CDR3 in DNA: TGTGCCAGCTCACCAGGCCCAGAGACCCAGTACTTC. This sequence encodes CASSPGPETQYF.

This clone is a singleton in its sample. The chain recombines TRBV6-5 with TRBJ2-1, with a tentative D call TRBD1 (6 bases). The ends were cut back, 2 bases at V and 1 base at J, with 9 bases in the middle. The CDR3 is 15 residues long. The germline V gene has CDR1 MNHEY and CDR2 SVGAGI. The CDR3 sequence: CASSYITGSYNEQFF. CDR3 nucleotide sequence: TGTGCCAGCAGTTACATAACAGGGTCCTACAATGAGCAGTTCTTC.

This rearrangement joins TRBV7-3 to TRBJ2-1, with D possibly matching TRBD2 (6 bases). CDR1 and CDR2 from the germline V gene are SGHTA and FQGTGA. The CDR3 sequence is 13 residues long. Trimming took 4 bases from V and 5 from J, leaving 9 bases between them. DNA of the CDR3: TGTGCCAGCAGCTCGGGACTTGACAATGAGCAGTTCTTC. Protein product: CASSSGLDNEQFF.

J is TRBJ2-3 and V is TRBV5-1, with TRBD2 identical over 8 bases. CDR1 SGHRS and CDR2 YFSETQ come from the germline V gene. V lost 2 bases and J lost 2; bases outside the gene matches: 13. The CDR3 has 18 residues. The CDR3: CASSFYIAGRQTTDTQYF. CDR3 coding DNA: TGCGCCAGCAGCTTTTACATAGCGGGGCGACAAACCACAGATACGCAGTATTTT.

The chain uses TRBV10-3 and TRBJ2-2; tentative D call: TRBD1 (5 bases). Deletions cut 0 bases from V and 5 bases from J, with 10 bases between. Per the germline V gene, CDR1 is ENHRY and CDR2 is SYGVKD. The CDR3 runs to 15 residues. CDR3 loop: CAISESSAGTGELFF. The CDR3 nucleotides read TGTGCCATCAGTGAGTCGTCGGCAGGGACCGGGGAGCTGTTTTTT.

The chain recombines TRBV27 with TRBJ1-6, with TRBD1 matching over 7 bases. Germline V CDR1 and CDR2: MNHEY, SMNVEV (reference sequence). Trimming removed 0 bases from V and 7 bases from J; junction bases left unmatched: 3. The CDR3 has 15 residues. CDR3 loop: CASSLSGQSNSPLHF. The CDR3 nucleotides read TGTGCCAGCAGTTTATCGGGACAGTCGAATTCACCCCTCCACTTT.

The chain couples TRBV7-6 to TRBJ2-5, with D tentatively TRBD1 (5 bases). Deletions cut 5 bases from V and 4 bases from J, with 11 bases between. The CDR3 contains 13 residues. Germline V CDR1 and CDR2: SGHVS, FNYEAQ. The CDR3 DNA reads as TGTGCCAGCAGCCCCTTTAGGGGAGAGACCCAGTACTTC. Translating it yields CASSPFRGETQYF.

V is TRBV2 and J is TRBJ1-6, with a tentative D call TRBD1 (5 bases). Trimming shortened V by 8 bases and J by 11 bases, and 13 bases separated the two germline ends. Germline values: CDR1 SNHLY, CDR2 FYNNEI. The CDR3 consists of 12 residues. The CDR3 DNA reads TGTGCCAGCCGACAGAACAATGCACCCCTCCACTTT. Its translation: CASRQNNAPLHF.